This T cell receptor beta chain emerged from a study of cytomegalovirus exposure and HLA in healthy donors. The CDR3 totals 13 residues. The germline V gene encodes CDR1 SGHTA and CDR2 FQGNSA. The V end was cut by 5 bases, the J end by 6 bases, with 11 bases between. PCR primers comprised 60 Vbeta and 13 Jbeta primers. This table comes from immunoSEQ multiplex PCR, and its TCRdb copy is limited to in-frame clones, with some not included. The data contain some 160,000 clones, 80% to 85% of them singletons. The TCR was taken from a boy between 2 and 10 years old in good health and CMV-seronegative. Sequencing used PBMCs. J is TRBJ2-4 and V is TRBV7-2; a possible D gene is TRBD1 (6 bases). The CDR3 loop reads CASSMTRGNIQYF. In nucleotides, the CDR3 is TGTGCCAGCAGCATGACCAGGGGAAACATTCAGTACTTC.